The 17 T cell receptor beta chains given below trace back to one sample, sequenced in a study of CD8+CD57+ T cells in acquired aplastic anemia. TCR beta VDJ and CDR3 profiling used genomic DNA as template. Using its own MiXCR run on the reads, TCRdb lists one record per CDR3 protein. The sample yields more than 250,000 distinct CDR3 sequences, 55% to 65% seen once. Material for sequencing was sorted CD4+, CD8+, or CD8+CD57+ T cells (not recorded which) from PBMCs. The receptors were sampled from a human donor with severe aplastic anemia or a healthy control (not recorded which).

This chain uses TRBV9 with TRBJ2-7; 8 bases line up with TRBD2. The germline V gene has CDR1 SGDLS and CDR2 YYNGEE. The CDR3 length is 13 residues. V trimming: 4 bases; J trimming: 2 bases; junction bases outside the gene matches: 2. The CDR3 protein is CASSHGGAYEQYF. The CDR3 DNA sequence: TGTGCCAGCAGCCACGGGGGGGCCTACGAGCAGTACTTC.

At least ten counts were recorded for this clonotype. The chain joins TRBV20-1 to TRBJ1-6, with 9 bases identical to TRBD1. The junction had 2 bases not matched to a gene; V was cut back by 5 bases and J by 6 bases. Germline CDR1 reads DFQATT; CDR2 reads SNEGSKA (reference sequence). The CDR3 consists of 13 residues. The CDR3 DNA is TGCAGTGCTGAGGGACAGGGTAATTCACCCCTCCACTTT. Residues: CSAEGQGNSPLHF.

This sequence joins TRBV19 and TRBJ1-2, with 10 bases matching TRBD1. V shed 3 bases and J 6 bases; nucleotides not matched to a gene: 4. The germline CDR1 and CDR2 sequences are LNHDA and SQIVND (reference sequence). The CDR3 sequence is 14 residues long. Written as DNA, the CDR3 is TGTGCCAGTAGTATCTATGGGACAGGGGATGGCTACACCTTC. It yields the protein CASSIYGTGDGYTF.

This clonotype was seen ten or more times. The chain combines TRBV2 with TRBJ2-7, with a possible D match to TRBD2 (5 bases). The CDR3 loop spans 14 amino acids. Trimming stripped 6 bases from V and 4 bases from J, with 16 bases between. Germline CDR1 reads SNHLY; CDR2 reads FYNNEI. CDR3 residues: CASRVQRVEYEQYF. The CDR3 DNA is TGTGCCAGCAGGGTCCAGAGGGTGGAATACGAGCAGTACTTC.

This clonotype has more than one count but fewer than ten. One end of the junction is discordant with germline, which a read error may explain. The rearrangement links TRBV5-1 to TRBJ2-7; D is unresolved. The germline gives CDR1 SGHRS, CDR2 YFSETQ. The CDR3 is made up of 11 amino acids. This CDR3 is CASSPSIEQYF. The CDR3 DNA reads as TGTGCCAGCAGCCCCAGCATCGAGCAGTACTTC. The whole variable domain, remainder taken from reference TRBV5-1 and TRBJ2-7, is KAGVTQTPRYLIKTRGQQVTLSCSPISGHRSVSWYQQTPGQGLQFLFEYFSETQRNKGNFPGRFSGRQFSNSRSEMNVSTLELGDSALYLCASSPSIEQYFGPGTRLTVT.

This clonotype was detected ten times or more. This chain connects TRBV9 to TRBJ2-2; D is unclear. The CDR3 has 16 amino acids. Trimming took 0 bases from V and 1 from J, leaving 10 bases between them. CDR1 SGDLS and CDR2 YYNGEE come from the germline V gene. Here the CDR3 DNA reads TGTGCCAGCAGCGTAGGACCCGCCCGGAACACCGGGGAGCTGTTTTTT. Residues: CASSVGPARNTGELFF.

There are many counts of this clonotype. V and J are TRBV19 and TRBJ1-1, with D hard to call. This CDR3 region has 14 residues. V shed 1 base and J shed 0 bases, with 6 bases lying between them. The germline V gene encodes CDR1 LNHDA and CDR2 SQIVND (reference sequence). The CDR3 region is CASSIGLMNTEAFF. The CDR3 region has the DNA TGTGCCAGTAGTATAGGTCTCATGAACACTGAAGCTTTCTTT.

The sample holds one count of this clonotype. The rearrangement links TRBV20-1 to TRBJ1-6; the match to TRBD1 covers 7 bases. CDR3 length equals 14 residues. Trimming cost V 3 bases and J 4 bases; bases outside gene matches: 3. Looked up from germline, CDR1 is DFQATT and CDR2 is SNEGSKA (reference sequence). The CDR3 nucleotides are TGCAGTGCTAGGACAGGGAGGTATAATTCACCCCTCCACTTT. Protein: CSARTGRYNSPLHF.

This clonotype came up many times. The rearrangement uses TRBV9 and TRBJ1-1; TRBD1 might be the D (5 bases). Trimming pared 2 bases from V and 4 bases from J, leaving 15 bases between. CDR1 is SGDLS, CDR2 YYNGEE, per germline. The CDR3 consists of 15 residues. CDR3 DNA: TGTGCCAGCAGCGTTGCAGGAGGGGTGGGCACTGAAGCTTTCTTT. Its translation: CASSVAGGVGTEAFF.

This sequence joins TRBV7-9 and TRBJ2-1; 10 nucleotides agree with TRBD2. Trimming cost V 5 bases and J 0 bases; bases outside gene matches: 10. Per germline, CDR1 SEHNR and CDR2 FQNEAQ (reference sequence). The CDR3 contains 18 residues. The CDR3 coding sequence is TGTGCCAGCAGCCCACTCTTCAGCGGGAGGGCCTCCTACAATGAGCAGTTCTTC. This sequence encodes CASSPLFSGRASYNEQFF.

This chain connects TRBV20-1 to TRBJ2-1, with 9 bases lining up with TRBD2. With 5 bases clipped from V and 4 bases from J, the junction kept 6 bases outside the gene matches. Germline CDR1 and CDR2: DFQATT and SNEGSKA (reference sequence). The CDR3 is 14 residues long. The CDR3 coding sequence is TGCAGTGCTGGATCTAGCGGGAAGTACAATGAGCAGTTCTTC. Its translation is CSAGSSGKYNEQFF.

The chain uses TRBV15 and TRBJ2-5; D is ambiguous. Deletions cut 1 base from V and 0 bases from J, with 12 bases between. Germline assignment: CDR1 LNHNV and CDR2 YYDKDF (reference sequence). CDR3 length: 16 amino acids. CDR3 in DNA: TGTGCCACCAGCAGAGGAAAAGAGTTGTACCAAGAGACCCAGTACTTC. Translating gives CATSRGKELYQETQYF. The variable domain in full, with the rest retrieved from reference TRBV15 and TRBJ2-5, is DAMVIQNPRYQVTQFGKPVTLSCSQTLNHNVMYWYQQKSSQAPKLLFHYYDKDFNNEADTPDNFQSRRPNTSFCFLDIRSPGLGDTAMYLCATSRGKELYQETQYFGPGTRLLVL.

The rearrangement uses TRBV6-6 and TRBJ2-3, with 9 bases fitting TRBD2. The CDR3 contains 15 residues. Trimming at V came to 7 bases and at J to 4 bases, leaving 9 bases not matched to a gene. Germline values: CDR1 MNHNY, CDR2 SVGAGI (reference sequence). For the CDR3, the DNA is TGTGCCAGCAAGGGGGCTAGCGGGGTATCAGATACGCAGTATTTT. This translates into CASKGASGVSDTQYF.

CDR3 coding DNA: TGTGCCAGCAGCTTAAATGGGAACATGGGGGCCAACGTCCTGACTTTC. It encodes CASSLNGNMGANVLTF. The genes are TRBV7-9 and TRBJ2-6; D uncertain. V lost 2 bases and J lost 4, with 12 bases in between. The CDR3 contains 16 residues. Germline CDR1 is SEHNR and CDR2 is FQNEAQ (reference sequence).

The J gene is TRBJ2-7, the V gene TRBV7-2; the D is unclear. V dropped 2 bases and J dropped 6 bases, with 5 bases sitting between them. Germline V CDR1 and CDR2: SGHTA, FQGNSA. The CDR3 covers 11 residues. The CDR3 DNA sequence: TGTGCCAGCAGCTTACACCGCGAGCAGTACTTC. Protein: CASSLHREQYF.

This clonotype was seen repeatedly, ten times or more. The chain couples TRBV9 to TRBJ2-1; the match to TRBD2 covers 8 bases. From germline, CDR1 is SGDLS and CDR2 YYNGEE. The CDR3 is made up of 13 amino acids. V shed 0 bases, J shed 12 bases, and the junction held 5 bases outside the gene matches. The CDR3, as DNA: TGTGCCAGCAGCGTAGCTCGGGCGGGGGGGCAGTTCTTC. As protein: CASSVARAGGQFF.

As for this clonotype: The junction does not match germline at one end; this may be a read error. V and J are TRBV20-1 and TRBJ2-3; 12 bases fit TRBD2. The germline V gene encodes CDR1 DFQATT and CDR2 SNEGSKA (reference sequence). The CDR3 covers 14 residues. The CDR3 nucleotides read TGCGGTGCTAGTCTAGCGGGGGGGGATGGAACGCAGTATTTT. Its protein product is CGASLAGGDGTQYF.